This T cell receptor beta chain appears in the sequencing data of a study of blood T cell repertoires in COVID-19. Study in general: PBMCs, B-cell-depleted T cells, or T cells provided the cDNA or gDNA that made up the material.

Those enrolled in Seattle joined during active infection and were followed longitudinally afterward. CDR1 is SGHTA and CDR2 is FQGNSA in the germline V gene. After removal of 5 bases from V and 6 bases from J, the junction contained 16 bases not matched to a gene. CDR3 length: 17 amino acids. Per the original methods: Using reference gene primer amplification, nucleated cell counts were estimated. Produced via immunoSEQ multiplex PCR; TCRdb's table is partial and in-frame only. The V and J calls and the clone size are those of that table, but D and trimming were determined from the DNA. The sample includes 200,000 to 250,000 clones, about 87% of them seen just once.

This clonotype was sampled from a man aged 25 to 45 with COVID-19, enrolled during active disease. The gene calls are TRBV7-2 and TRBJ2-7, with 10 bases aligning to TRBD2. The source material was peripheral blood. The CDR3 reads CASSPERGGYRRGEQYF. DNA for the CDR3: TGTGCCAGCAGCCCTGAGCGGGGGGGTTATAGGAGAGGCGAGCAGTACTTC.